This note documents a single T cell receptor beta chain sequence. A junction boundary mismatches the germline segment, possibly from a read error. The sample comes from a study of blood T cells in healthy people across ages. Then a second PCR, running roughly 7 to 11 cycles, was carried out with a sample-barcoded 5' primer and a J-beta primer mix. TCRdb re-called the 5' RACE reads with MiXCR, one entry per CDR3 protein. In the table there are hundreds of thousands of distinct CDR3 sequences, under 35% of which are singletons. The germline gives CDR1 LGHDT, CDR2 YNNKEL (reference sequence). The CDR3 runs 13 residues.

Specimen: blood. The chain employs TRBV3-1 and TRBJ2-5; D perhaps matches TRBD2 (6 bases). This TCR was recovered from a woman over 75 in good health. CDR3 loop: CASSHKSGDSTVF. The CDR3 DNA reads TGTGCCAGCAGCCACAAGTCGGGAGACTCAACGGTCTTC.